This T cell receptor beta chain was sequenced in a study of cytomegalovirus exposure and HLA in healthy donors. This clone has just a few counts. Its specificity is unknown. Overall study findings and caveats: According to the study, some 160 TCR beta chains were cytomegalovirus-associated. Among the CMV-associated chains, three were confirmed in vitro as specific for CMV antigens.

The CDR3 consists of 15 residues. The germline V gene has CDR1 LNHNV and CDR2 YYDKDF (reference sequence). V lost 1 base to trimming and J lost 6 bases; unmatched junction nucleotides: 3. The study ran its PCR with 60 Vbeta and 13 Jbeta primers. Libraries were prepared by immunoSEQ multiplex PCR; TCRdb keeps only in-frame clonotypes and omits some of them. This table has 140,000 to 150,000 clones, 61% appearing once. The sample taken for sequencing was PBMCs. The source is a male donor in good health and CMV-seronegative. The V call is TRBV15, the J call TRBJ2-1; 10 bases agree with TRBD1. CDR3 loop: CATSRGGTGVNEQFF. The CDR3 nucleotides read TGTGCCACCAGCAGAGGCGGGACAGGGGTCAATGAGCAGTTCTTC.